These T cell receptor beta chains were read from a single sample in a study of B cell selection in AIRE deficiency. Libraries were prepared by immunoSEQ multiplex PCR; TCRdb keeps only in-frame clonotypes and omits some of them. The sample carries roughly 24,000 clones, approximately 96% recorded once. What was sequenced was CD4+CD127+ conventional T cells sorted from PBMCs. Source of these receptors: a human donor in good health. The CDR3 runs from the conserved cysteine through the conserved F or W. D genes are given only for firm matches. Only part of the rows carry a size: once, few, many, or a class if the clone is expanded.

TRBV9	TRBD2	TRBJ2-1	-	CASSVATGLAVNEQFF	TGTGCCAGCAGCGTAGCGACGGGACTAGCGGTCAATGAGCAGTTCTTC
TRBV29-1	-	TRBJ2-3	once	CSVRLTPSTDTQYF	TGCAGCGTGAGACTTACCCCGAGCACAGATACGCAGTATTTT
TRBV18	-	TRBJ1-6	-	CASSVHKDSYNSPLHF	TGTGCCAGCTCGGTCCATAAAGACTCCTATAATTCACCCCTCCACTTT
TRBV13	TRBD2	TRBJ2-1	-	CASTEVEGLLGGLAGSSYNEQFF	TGTGCCAGCACCGAAGTCGAGGGACTCCTAGGGGGACTAGCGGGTAGCTCCTACAATGAGCAGTTCTTC
TRBV13	-	TRBJ1-3	-	CASSPLTATGNTIYF	TGTGCCAGCAGCCCCTTGACAGCTACTGGAAACACCATATATTTT
TRBV2	TRBD2	TRBJ2-3	-	CASSERGGSTDTQYF	TGTGCCAGCAGTGAACGGGGGGGGAGCACAGATACGCAGTATTTT
TRBV5-6	-	TRBJ2-2	-	CASNPRYGSPNTGELFF	TGTGCCAGCAACCCCCGTTATGGATCACCGAACACCGGGGAGCTGTTTTTT
TRBV11-3	-	TRBJ1-5	-	CASSRDGQFNQPQHF	TGTGCCAGCAGCCGGGATGGACAGTTCAATCAGCCCCAGCATTTT
TRBV12-5	TRBD1	TRBJ1-1	-	CASGQPTGGYTEAFF	TGTGCTAGTGGTCAACCGACAGGGGGTTACACTGAAGCTTTCTTT
TRBV14	-	TRBJ2-4	-	CASSQDAGLAKNIQYF	TGTGCCAGCAGCCAAGATGCGGGGTTGGCCAAAAACATTCAGTACTTC
TRBV5-6	-	TRBJ1-6	few	CASSFLENSPLHF	TGTGCCAGCAGCTTCCTAGAAAATTCACCCCTCCACTTT